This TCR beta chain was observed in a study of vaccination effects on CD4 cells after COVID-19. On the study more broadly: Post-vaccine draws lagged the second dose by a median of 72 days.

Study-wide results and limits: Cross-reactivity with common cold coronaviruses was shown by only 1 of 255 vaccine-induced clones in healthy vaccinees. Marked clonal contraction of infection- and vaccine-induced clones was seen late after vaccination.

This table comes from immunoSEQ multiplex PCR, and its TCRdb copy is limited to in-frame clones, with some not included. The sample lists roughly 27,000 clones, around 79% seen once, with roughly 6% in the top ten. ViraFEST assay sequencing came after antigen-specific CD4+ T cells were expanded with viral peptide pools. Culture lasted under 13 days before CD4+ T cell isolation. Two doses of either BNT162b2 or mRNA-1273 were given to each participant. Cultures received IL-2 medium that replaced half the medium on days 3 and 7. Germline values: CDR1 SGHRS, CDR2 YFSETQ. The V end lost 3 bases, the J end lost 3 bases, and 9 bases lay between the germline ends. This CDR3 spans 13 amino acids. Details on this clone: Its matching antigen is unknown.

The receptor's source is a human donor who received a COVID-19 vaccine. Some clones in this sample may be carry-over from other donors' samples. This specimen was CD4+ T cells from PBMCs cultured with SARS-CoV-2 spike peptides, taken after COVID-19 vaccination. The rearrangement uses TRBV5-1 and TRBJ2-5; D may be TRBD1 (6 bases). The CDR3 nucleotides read TGCGCCAGCAGCTGGGCAGGGGAAGAGACCCAGTACTTC. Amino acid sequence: CASSWAGEETQYF. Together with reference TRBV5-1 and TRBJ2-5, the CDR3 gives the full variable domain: KAGVTQTPRYLIKTRGQQVTLSCSPISGHRSVSWYQQTPGQGLQFLFEYFSETQRNKGNFPGRFSGRQFSNSRSEMNVSTLELGDSALYLCASSWAGEETQYFGPGTRLLVL.